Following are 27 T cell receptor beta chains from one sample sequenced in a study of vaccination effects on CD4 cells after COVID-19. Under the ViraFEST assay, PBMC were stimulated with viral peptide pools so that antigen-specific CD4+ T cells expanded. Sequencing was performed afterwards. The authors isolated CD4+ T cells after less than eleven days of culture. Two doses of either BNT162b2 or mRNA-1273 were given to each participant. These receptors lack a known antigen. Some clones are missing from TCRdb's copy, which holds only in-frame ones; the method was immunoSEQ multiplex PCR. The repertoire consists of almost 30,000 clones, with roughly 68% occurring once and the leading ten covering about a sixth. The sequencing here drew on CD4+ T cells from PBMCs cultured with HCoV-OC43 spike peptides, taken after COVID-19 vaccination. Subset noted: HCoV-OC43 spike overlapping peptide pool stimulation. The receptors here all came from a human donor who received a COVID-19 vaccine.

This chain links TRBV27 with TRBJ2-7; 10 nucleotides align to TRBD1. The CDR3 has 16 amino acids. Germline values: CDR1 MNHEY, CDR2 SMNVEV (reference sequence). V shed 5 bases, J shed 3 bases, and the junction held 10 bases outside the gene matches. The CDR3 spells CASSDIWTGGNYEQYF. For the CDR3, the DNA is TGTGCCAGCAGTGACATTTGGACAGGGGGGAACTACGAGCAGTACTTC.

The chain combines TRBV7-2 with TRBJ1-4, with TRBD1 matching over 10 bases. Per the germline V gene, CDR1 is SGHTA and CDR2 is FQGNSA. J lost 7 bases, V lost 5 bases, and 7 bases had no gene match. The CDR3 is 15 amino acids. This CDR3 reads CASSLGDRGREKLFF. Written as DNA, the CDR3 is TGTGCCAGCAGCCTAGGAGACAGGGGGCGTGAAAAACTGTTTTTT.

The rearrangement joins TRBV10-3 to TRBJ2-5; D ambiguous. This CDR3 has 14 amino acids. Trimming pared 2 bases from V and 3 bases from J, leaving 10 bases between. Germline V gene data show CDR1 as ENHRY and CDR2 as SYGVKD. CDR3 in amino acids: CAISERTVEETQYF. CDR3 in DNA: TGTGCCATCAGTGAGCGAACAGTAGAAGAGACCCAGTACTTC.

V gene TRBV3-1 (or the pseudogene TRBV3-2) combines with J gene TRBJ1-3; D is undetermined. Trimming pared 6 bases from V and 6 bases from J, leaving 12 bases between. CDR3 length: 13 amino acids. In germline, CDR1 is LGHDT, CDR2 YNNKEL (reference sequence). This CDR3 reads CASSLHSLNTIYF. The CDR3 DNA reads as TGTGCCAGCAGTCTCCACTCTCTAAACACCATATATTTT.

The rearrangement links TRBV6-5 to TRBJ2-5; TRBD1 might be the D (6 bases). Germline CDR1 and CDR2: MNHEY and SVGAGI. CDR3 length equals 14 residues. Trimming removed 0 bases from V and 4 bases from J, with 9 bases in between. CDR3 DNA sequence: TGTGCCAGCAGTTACTCTTCAGGGGTAGAGACCCAGTACTTC. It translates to CASSYSSGVETQYF.

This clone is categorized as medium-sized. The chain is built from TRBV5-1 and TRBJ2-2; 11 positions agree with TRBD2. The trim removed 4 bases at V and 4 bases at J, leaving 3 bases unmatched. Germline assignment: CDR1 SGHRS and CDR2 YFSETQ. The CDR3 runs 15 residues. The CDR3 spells CASSQLAGVTGELFF. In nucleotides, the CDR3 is TGCGCCAGCAGCCAACTAGCGGGGGTCACCGGGGAGCTGTTTTTT.

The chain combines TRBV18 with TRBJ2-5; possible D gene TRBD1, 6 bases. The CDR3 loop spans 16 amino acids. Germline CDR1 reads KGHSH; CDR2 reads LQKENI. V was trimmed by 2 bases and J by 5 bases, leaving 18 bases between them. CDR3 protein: CASSPNRASDGETQYF. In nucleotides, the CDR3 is TGTGCCAGCTCACCAAACAGGGCTTCGGATGGGGAGACCCAGTACTTC.

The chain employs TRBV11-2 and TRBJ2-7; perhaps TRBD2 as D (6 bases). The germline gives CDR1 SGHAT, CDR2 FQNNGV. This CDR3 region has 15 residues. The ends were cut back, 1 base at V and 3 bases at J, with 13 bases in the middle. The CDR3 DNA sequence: TGTGCCAGCAGCTTAGTAGCCGGGAGACACTACGAGCAGTACTTC. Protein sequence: CASSLVAGRHYEQYF.

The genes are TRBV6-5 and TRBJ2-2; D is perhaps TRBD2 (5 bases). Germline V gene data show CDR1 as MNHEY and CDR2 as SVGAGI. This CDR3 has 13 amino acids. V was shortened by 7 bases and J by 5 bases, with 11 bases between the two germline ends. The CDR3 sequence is CASMRVLTGELFF. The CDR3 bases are TGTGCCAGCATGCGGGTTTTGACCGGGGAGCTGTTTTTT.

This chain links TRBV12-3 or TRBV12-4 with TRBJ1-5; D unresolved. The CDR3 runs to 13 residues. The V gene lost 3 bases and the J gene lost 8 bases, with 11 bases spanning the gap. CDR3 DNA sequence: TGTGCCAGCAGTTTGTCCACAGTGGAGCCCCAGCATTTT. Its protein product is CASSLSTVEPQHF.

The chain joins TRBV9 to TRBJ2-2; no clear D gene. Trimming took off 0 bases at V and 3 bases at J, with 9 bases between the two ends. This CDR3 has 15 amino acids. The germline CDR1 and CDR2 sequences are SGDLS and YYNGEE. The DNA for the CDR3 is TGTGCCAGCAGCGTAGGGACGGTGGACACCGGGGAGCTGTTTTTT. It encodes CASSVGTVDTGELFF.

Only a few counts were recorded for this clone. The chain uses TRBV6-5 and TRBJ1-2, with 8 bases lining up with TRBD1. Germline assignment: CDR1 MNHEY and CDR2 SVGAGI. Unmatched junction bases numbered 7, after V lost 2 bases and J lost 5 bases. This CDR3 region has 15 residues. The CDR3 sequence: CASSYDFTGGYGYTF. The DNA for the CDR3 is TGTGCCAGCAGTTACGATTTTACAGGGGGTTATGGCTACACCTTC.

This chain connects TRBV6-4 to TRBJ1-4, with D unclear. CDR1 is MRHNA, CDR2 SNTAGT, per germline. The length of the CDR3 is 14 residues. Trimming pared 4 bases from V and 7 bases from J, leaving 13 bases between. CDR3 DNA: TGTGCCAGCAGTGTGCGGCTTTACCTTGAAAAACTGTTTTTT. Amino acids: CASSVRLYLEKLFF.

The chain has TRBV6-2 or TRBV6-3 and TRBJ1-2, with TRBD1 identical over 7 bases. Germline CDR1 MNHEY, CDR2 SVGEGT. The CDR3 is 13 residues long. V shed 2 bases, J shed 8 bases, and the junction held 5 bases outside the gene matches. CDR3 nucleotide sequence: TGTGCCAGCAGTTACGGGACAGCTGAGGGCTACACCTTC. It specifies CASSYGTAEGYTF.

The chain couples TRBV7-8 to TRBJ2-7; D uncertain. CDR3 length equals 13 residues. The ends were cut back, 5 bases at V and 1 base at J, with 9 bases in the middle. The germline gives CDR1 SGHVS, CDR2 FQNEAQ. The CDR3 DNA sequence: TGTGCCAGCAGCCCCCAGGTATCCTACGAGCAGTACTTC. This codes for CASSPQVSYEQYF.

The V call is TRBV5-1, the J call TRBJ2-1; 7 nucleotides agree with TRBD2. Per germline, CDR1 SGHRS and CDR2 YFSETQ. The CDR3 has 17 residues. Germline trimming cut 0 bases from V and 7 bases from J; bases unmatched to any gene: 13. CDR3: CASSLAGSGGSYNEQFF. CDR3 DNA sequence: TGCGCCAGCAGCTTGGCCGGTAGTGGCGGGAGTTATAATGAGCAGTTCTTC.

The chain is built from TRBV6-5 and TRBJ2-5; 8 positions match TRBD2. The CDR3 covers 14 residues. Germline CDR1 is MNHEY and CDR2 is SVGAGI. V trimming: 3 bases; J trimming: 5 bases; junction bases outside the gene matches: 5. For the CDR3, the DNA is TGTGCCAGCAGTTATGGCGGGAGGCGGGAGACCCAGTACTTC. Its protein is CASSYGGRRETQYF.

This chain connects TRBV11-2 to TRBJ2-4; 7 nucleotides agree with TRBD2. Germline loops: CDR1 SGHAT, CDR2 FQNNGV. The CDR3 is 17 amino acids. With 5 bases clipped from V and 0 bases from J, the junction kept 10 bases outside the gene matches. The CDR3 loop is CASSDSATSLAKNIQYF. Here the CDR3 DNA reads TGTGCCAGCAGCGATAGTGCGACTAGCTTAGCCAAAAACATTCAGTACTTC.

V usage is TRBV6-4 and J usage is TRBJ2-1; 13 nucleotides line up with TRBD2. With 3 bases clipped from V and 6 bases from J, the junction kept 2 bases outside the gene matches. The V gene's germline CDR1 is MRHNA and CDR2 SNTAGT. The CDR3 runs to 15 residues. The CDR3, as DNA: TGTGCCAGCAGTGAACTAGCGGGGGGGCCCAATGAGCAGTTCTTC. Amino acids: CASSELAGGPNEQFF.

The CDR3 nucleotides read TGTGCCAGCAGCCCTTCGGCCGGGGAGACCCAGTACTTC. It is translated as CASSPSAGETQYF. V usage is TRBV3-1 (or the pseudogene TRBV3-2) and J usage is TRBJ2-5; D is uncertain. The CDR3 extends over 13 amino acids. Per the germline V gene, CDR1 is LGHDT and CDR2 is YNNKEL (reference sequence). Trimming removed 4 bases from V and 5 bases from J, with 11 bases in between.

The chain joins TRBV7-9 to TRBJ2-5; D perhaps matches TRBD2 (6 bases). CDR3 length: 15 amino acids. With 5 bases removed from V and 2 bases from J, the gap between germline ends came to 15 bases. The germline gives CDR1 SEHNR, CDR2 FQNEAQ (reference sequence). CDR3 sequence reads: CASSPDPGVQETQYF. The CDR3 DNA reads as TGTGCCAGCAGCCCCGACCCGGGGGTGCAAGAGACCCAGTACTTC.

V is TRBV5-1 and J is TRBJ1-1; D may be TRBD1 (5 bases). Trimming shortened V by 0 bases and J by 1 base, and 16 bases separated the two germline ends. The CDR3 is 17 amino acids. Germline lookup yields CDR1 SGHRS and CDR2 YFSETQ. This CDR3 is CASSLEPRGNRNTEAFF. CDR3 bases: TGCGCCAGCAGCTTGGAGCCAAGGGGAAACAGGAACACTGAAGCTTTCTTT.

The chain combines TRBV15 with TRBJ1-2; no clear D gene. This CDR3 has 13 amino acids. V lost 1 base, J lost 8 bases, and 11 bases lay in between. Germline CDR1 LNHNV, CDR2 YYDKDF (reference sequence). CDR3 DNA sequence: TGTGCCACCAGCAGAGGTGGGGTCCGGGGCTACACCTTC. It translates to CATSRGGVRGYTF.

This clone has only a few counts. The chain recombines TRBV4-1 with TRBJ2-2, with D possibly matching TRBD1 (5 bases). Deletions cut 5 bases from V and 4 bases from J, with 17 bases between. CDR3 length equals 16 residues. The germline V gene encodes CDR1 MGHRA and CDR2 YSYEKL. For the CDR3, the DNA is TGCGCCAGCAGCACACAAGGGGTAATCGTCACCGGGGAGCTGTTTTTT. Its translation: CASSTQGVIVTGELFF.

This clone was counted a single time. The CDR3 protein is CASSTRDLLTEQFF. In DNA, the CDR3 is TGTGCCAGTAGTACCCGGGACTTACTCACTGAGCAGTTCTTC. The genes are TRBV19 and TRBJ2-1; a possible D gene is TRBD2 (6 bases). The germline V gene has CDR1 LNHDA and CDR2 SQIVND (reference sequence). This CDR3 has 14 amino acids. Trimming took off 4 bases at V and 9 bases at J, with 16 bases between the two ends.

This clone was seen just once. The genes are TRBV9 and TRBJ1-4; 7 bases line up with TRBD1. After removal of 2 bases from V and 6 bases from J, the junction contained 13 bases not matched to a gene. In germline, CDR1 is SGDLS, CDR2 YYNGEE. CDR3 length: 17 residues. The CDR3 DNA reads TGTGCCAGCAGCGTGGGGGATACAGGGGCCCACGATGAAAAACTGTTTTTT. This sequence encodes CASSVGDTGAHDEKLFF. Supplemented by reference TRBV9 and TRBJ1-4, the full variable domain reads DSGVTQTPKHLITATGQRVTLRCSPRSGDLSVYWYQQSLDQGLQFLIQYYNGEERAKGNILERFSAQQFPDLHSELNLSSLELGDSALYFCASSVGDTGAHDEKLFFGSGTQLSVL.

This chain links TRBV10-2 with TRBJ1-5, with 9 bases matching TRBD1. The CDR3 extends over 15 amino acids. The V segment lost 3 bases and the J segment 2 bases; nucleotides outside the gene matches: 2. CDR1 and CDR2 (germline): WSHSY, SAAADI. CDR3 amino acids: CASSETGGGNQPQHF. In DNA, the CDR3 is TGCGCCAGCAGTGAAACAGGGGGCGGCAATCAGCCCCAGCATTTT.